The clone carrying this T cell receptor beta chain was counted a few times. CDR1 and CDR2 (germline): SEHNR, FQNEAQ (reference sequence). CDR3 length equals 15 residues. V lost 4 bases, J lost 0 bases, and 5 bases stayed unmatched. The data were taken from a study of T cells in Graves' hyperthyroidism and ophthalmopathy. Amplification of TCR beta CDR3 regions used RNA as the template. Primed by the HTBI set, a first-round RT-PCR was run on the TCR CDR3. MiXCR was run by TCRdb on the multiplex PCR reads, yielding one entry per CDR3 protein. The sample contains about 500,000 distinct CDR3 sequences, 17% of which appear only once.

This rearrangement joins TRBV7-9 to TRBJ1-1; 7 positions match TRBD1. The receptor's source is a woman under 30 with Graves' ophthalmopathy. Sequenced input: blood. CDR3: CASSSTTGLNTEAFF. CDR3 coding DNA: TGTGCCAGCAGCTCTACGACAGGGTTGAACACTGAAGCTTTCTTT.